This T cell receptor (beta chain) is drawn from a study of human thymus T cells. Regarding the study as a whole: There were highly overlapping thymic repertoires among unrelated individuals, as related research reported. An apparent bias in V and J gene usage was seen in thymic and blood repertoires.

Germline V gene data show CDR1 as SGHDT and CDR2 as YYEEEE. This CDR3 is built from 12 residues. V lost 3 bases to trimming and J lost 7 bases, with 7 bases between them. Comment on this clone: Its antigen is as yet unknown.

The thymus tissue came from resections taken during corrective heart surgery. Samples came from healthy Finnish infants during open corrective cardiac surgery. TCRdb keeps only in-frame clones here, not all; method: immunoSEQ multiplex PCR. This sample has about 130,000 clones, with around 94% found just once. The sequence was obtained from a boy under three years old with a congenital heart defect but otherwise immunologically healthy. J is TRBJ2-2 and V is TRBV5-6, with no clear D. The source material was thymus tissue. CDR3 amino acids: CASSSVGGELFF. CDR3 DNA: TGTGCCAGCAGCTCCGTGGGCGGGGAGCTGTTTTTT.